Below, 31 T cell receptor beta chains from the same sample are listed, as sequenced in a study of control samples from healthy donors and cancer patients. Sequencing was performed with immunoSEQ multiplex PCR; in TCRdb, only in-frame clones are kept and a portion is missing. The sample has approximately 87,000 clones; 75% to 95% are singletons. The specimen was blood. Receptors were obtained from a man aged 50-59 years in good health.

CDR3 DNA sequence: TGTGCCTGGAGTGAGGGCTCTTTCCAGAGGGAGCAGTACTTC. This encodes CAWSEGSFQREQYF. The rearrangement uses TRBV30 and TRBJ2-7, with D hard to call. The germline V gene has CDR1 GTSNPN and CDR2 SVGIG (reference sequence). V gave up 1 base and J gave up 7 bases, with 17 bases separating them. The CDR3 is 14 residues long.

J is TRBJ2-7 and V is TRBV7-9, with D perhaps TRBD1 (6 bases). V shed 4 bases and J shed 1 base, with 11 bases lying between them. Germline loops: CDR1 SEHNR, CDR2 FQNEAQ (reference sequence). The CDR3 runs 14 residues. The CDR3 sequence: CASSSGQTSYEQYF. Here the CDR3 DNA reads TGTGCCAGCAGCTCCGGACAGACTTCCTACGAGCAGTACTTC. The whole variable domain, remainder taken from reference TRBV7-9 and TRBJ2-7, is DTGVSQNPRHKITKRGQNVTFRCDPISEHNRLYWYRQTLGQGPEFLTYFQNEAQLEKSRLLSDRFSAERPKGSFSTLEIQRTEQGDSAMYLCASSSGQTSYEQYFGPGTRLTVT.

The chain employs TRBV5-1 and TRBJ1-1, with a tentative D call TRBD1 (6 bases). Trimming removed 1 base from V and 5 bases from J, with 15 bases in between. This CDR3 is built from 15 residues. CDR1 is SGHRS, CDR2 YFSETQ, per germline. The CDR3, as DNA: TGCGCCAGCAGCTTGTACTCAGGGAGGGGGACTGAAGCTTTCTTT. Amino acids: CASSLYSGRGTEAFF.

The J gene is TRBJ1-2, the V gene TRBV30; D ambiguous. This CDR3 comprises 13 residues. V was cut by 3 bases and J by 8 bases, with 16 bases left in between. Germline V gene data show CDR1 as GTSNPN and CDR2 as SVGIG (reference sequence). CDR3: CAWSPPWTVGYTF. The DNA for the CDR3 is TGTGCCTGGAGCCCTCCCTGGACTGTGGGCTACACCTTC.

J is TRBJ1-5 and V is TRBV6-5, with TRBD1 identical over 9 bases. The CDR3 covers 14 residues. CDR1 and CDR2 (germline): MNHEY, SVGAGI. V was pared by 6 bases and J by 12 bases, with 12 bases of the junction left unmatched. CDR3 in amino acids: CASRGGQGSSVQHF. CDR3 DNA: TGTGCCAGCAGGGGAGGACAGGGGTCATCAGTCCAGCATTTT.

The chain carries TRBV5-6 and TRBJ1-2; no reliable D call. Per germline, CDR1 SGHDT and CDR2 YYEEEE. The CDR3 spans 13 residues. Trimming stripped 6 bases from V and 0 bases from J, with 9 bases between. CDR3 DNA: TGTGCCAGCAAAGAGAAACCTAACTATGGCTACACCTTC. Protein product: CASKEKPNYGYTF.

The chain has TRBV18 and TRBJ1-4; D ambiguous. Trimming took off 2 bases at V and 6 bases at J, with 7 bases between the two ends. This CDR3 has 13 amino acids. Germline V gene sequence: CDR1 KGHSH, CDR2 LQKENI. The CDR3 sequence is CASSPGNDEKLFF. CDR3 coding DNA: TGTGCCAGCTCACCAGGGAACGATGAAAAACTGTTTTTT. Drawing the rest from reference TRBV18 and TRBJ1-4, the complete variable domain is NAGVMQNPRHLVRRRGQEARLRCSPMKGHSHVYWYRQLPEEGLKFMVYLQKENIIDESGMPKERFSAEFPKEGPSILRIQQVVRGDSAAYFCASSPGNDEKLFFGSGTQLSVL.

The CDR3 sequence: CASSQVYNEQFF. CDR3 in DNA: TGTGCCAGCAGCCAAGTCTACAATGAGCAGTTCTTC. V and J are TRBV14 and TRBJ2-1; D is undetermined. Germline loops: CDR1 SGHDN, CDR2 FVKESK. The V and J ends lost 1 base and 3 bases respectively, with 1 base between them. The CDR3 length is 12 residues. The full variable domain, with the rest looked up from reference TRBV14 and TRBJ2-1, is EAGVTQFPSHSVIEKGQTVTLRCDPISGHDNLYWYRRVMGKEIKFLLHFVKESKQDESGMPNNRFLAERTGGTYSTLKVQPAELEDSGVYFCASSQVYNEQFFGPGTRLTVL.

V and J are TRBV25-1 and TRBJ1-4; D unresolved. V lost 7 bases and J 5 bases, leaving 11 bases between the germline ends. Germline V gene data show CDR1 as MGHDK and CDR2 as SYGVNS. The CDR3 sequence is 13 residues long. The CDR3 bases are TGTGCCAGCAACCGACAAGAAAATGAAAAACTGTTTTTT. Translating it yields CASNRQENEKLFF. The full variable domain, its missing parts supplied by reference TRBV25-1 and TRBJ1-4, is EADIYQTPRYLVIGTGKKITLECSQTMGHDKMYWYQQDPGMELHLIHYSYGVNSTEKGDLSSESTVSRIRTEHFPLTLESARPSHTSQYLCASNRQENEKLFFGSGTQLSVL.

The rearrangement links TRBV24-1 to TRBJ2-1; no definite D call. The germline gives CDR1 KGHDR, CDR2 SFDVKD. The germline V and J ends were trimmed by 6 bases and 4 bases, with 9 bases remaining between them. The CDR3 has 13 residues. The CDR3 nucleotides are TGTGCCACCAGTCGCGGTACATACAATGAGCAGTTCTTC. This gives the protein CATSRGTYNEQFF.

This sequence joins TRBV7-2 and TRBJ1-1, with a tentative D call TRBD1 (6 bases). CDR3 length equals 13 residues. Germline CDR1 and CDR2: SGHTA and FQGNSA. V dropped 7 bases and J dropped 2 bases, with 11 bases sitting between them. CDR3 protein: CASNQQGNTEAFF. In nucleotides, the CDR3 is TGTGCCAGCAACCAACAGGGAAACACTGAAGCTTTCTTT.

The V gene is TRBV12-5, the J gene TRBJ1-4; 7 bases line up with TRBD1. Germline V lookup: CDR1 LGHNT, CDR2 FRNRAP. The CDR3 length is 17 residues. The V gene end was trimmed by 0 bases and the J gene end by 8 bases; junction bases not matched to a gene: 12. In DNA form, the CDR3 reads TGTGCTAGTGGTTTGGTATTTCGGGACAGTTTTTCCGAAAAACTGTTTTTT. It yields the protein CASGLVFRDSFSEKLFF.

The J gene is TRBJ2-7, the V gene TRBV5-6; tentatively, D is TRBD2 (7 bases). The CDR3 runs to 16 residues. Germline CDR1 reads SGHDT; CDR2 reads YYEEEE. The V end lost 5 bases, the J end lost 0 bases, and 18 bases lay between the germline ends. This CDR3 reads CASSPQGRGSSYEQYF. Written as DNA, the CDR3 is TGTGCCAGCAGTCCCCAGGGGCGGGGGAGCTCCTACGAGCAGTACTTC. Filled out from reference TRBV5-6 and TRBJ2-7, the complete variable domain reads DAGVTQSPTHLIKTRGQQVTLRCSPKSGHDTVSWYQQALGQGPQFIFQYYEEEERQRGNFPDRFSGHQFPNYSSELNVNALLLGDSALYLCASSPQGRGSSYEQYFGPGTRLTVT.

The chain joins TRBV4-3 to TRBJ1-1; possibly TRBD1 for D (5 bases). The CDR3 consists of 14 residues. Germline V lookup: CDR1 LGHNA, CDR2 YSLEER. V lost 6 bases and J lost 3, with 14 bases in between. The CDR3 sequence: CASRRTGLDTEAFF. CDR3 bases: TGCGCCAGCAGGAGAACAGGCTTAGACACTGAAGCTTTCTTT.

The gene calls are TRBV6-6 and TRBJ1-2; 11 bases fit TRBD1. Germline V gene lookup returns CDR1 MNHNY and CDR2 SVGAGI (reference sequence). The CDR3 runs 15 residues. V trimming: 5 bases; J trimming: 3 bases; junction bases outside the gene matches: 5. CDR3 loop: CASSKGQGAYYGYTF. The DNA of the CDR3 is TGTGCCAGCAGTAAAGGACAGGGGGCATACTATGGCTACACCTTC.

CDR3 DNA sequence: TGCGCCAGCAGCTCAGAGACAGGGGGCGCGCAAAATGGCTACACCTTC. It codes for CASSSETGGAQNGYTF. The rearrangement joins TRBV5-1 to TRBJ1-2, with 10 positions matching TRBD1. CDR1 and CDR2 (germline): SGHRS, YFSETQ. J lost 6 bases, V lost 3 bases, and 11 bases had no gene match. The CDR3 extends over 16 amino acids.

The V gene is TRBV27, the J gene TRBJ1-1; 8 nucleotides line up with TRBD1. The CDR3 extends over 15 amino acids. V shed 2 bases and J 1 base; nucleotides not matched to a gene: 3. Germline V lookup: CDR1 MNHEY, CDR2 SMNVEV (reference sequence). In nucleotides, the CDR3 is TGTGCCAGCAGTTTACAGGGGGCACAGAACACTGAAGCTTTCTTT. Protein: CASSLQGAQNTEAFF.

The rearrangement uses TRBV7-8 and TRBJ1-1; D may be TRBD1 (5 bases). V lost 4 bases, J lost 2 bases, and 23 bases lay in between. There are 18 residues in the CDR3. The germline CDR1 and CDR2 sequences are SGHVS and FQNEAQ. The CDR3 region has the DNA TGTGCCAGCAGCTCGAGGCGAGCAGGGATAGAAAGAAACACTGAAGCTTTCTTT. Protein: CASSSRRAGIERNTEAFF.

The chain recombines TRBV15 with TRBJ1-2; 7 bases map to TRBD1. This CDR3 is built from 16 residues. Trimming cost V 3 bases and J 5 bases; bases outside gene matches: 12. The germline gives CDR1 LNHNV, CDR2 YYDKDF (reference sequence). This CDR3 is CATSRGIDREEYGYTF. The CDR3 coding sequence is TGTGCCACCAGCAGGGGAATCGACAGGGAGGAATATGGCTACACCTTC.

The sample holds one count of this clone. The chain recombines TRBV24-1 with TRBJ1-1; D gene ambiguous. The CDR3 is 12 amino acids. Germline V CDR1 and CDR2: KGHDR, SFDVKD. Trimming cost V 3 bases and J 9 bases, with 10 bases left between them. The CDR3 spells CATSDRVGKAFF. The CDR3 DNA is TGTGCCACCAGTGATCGGGTGGGGAAAGCTTTCTTT.

This sequence joins TRBV6-5 and TRBJ2-5, with 9 bases aligning to TRBD2. The CDR3 contains 13 residues. The trim removed 8 bases at V and 5 bases at J, leaving 6 bases unmatched. From germline, CDR1 is MNHEY and CDR2 SVGAGI. This CDR3 is CASESSGEETQYF. The CDR3 DNA reads as TGTGCCAGCGAGTCTAGCGGGGAGGAGACCCAGTACTTC.

V gene TRBV5-6 combines with J gene TRBJ1-4, with TRBD1 identical over 7 bases. The CDR3 sequence is 16 residues long. V was clipped by 0 bases and J by 5 bases; unmatched bases: 7. The germline CDR1 and CDR2 sequences are SGHDT and YYEEEE. CDR3 in amino acids: CASSLGHRGMNEKLFF. The CDR3 coding sequence is TGTGCCAGCAGCTTGGGCCACAGGGGTATGAATGAAAAACTGTTTTTT.

The V and J genes are TRBV6-6 and TRBJ1-5, with 7 bases lining up with TRBD1. Per the germline V gene, CDR1 is MNHNY and CDR2 is SVGAGI (reference sequence). The CDR3 length is 14 residues. V shed 6 bases, J shed 4 bases, and the junction held 6 bases outside the gene matches. The CDR3 region is CASSLQGGNQPQHF. The CDR3, as DNA: TGTGCCAGCAGCCTTCAGGGGGGAAATCAGCCCCAGCATTTT.

The V and J genes are TRBV24-1 and TRBJ2-1, with 9 bases lining up with TRBD1. The CDR3 is 16 residues long. CDR1 and CDR2 (germline): KGHDR, SFDVKD. V was clipped by 0 bases and J by 7 bases; unmatched bases: 6. The CDR3 region has the DNA TGTGCCACCAGTGATTTGGGACAGGGGACTGGTAATGAGCAGTTCTTC. It codes for CATSDLGQGTGNEQFF.

This rearrangement joins TRBV6-5 to TRBJ2-7; 7 nucleotides agree with TRBD1. CDR3 length: 14 amino acids. The trim removed 10 bases at V and 3 bases at J, leaving 12 bases unmatched. Germline V gives CDR1 MNHEY, CDR2 SVGAGI. DNA for the CDR3: TGTGCCACCCGGTCCCGGACAGGCAGCTACGAGCAGTACTTC. Residues: CATRSRTGSYEQYF.

This clone appeared a single time. The rearrangement links TRBV5-6 to TRBJ1-3; no reliable D call. Trimming removed 0 bases from V and 4 bases from J, with 8 bases in between. Germline assignment: CDR1 SGHDT and CDR2 YYEEEE. The CDR3 length is 14 residues. The CDR3 region is CASSLVVQGNTIYF. CDR3 DNA sequence: TGTGCCAGCAGCTTGGTTGTCCAGGGAAACACCATATATTTT.

The rearrangement links TRBV20-1 to TRBJ1-2, with 7 bases matching TRBD1. Germline lookup yields CDR1 DFQATT and CDR2 SNEGSKA (reference sequence). V lost 3 bases, J lost 6 bases, and 10 bases stayed unmatched. CDR3 length: 14 amino acids. The CDR3 reads CSASTRAGGDGYTF. CDR3 DNA: TGCAGTGCTAGTACAAGGGCAGGGGGTGATGGCTACACCTTC.

The chain uses TRBV6-5 and TRBJ2-2; 8 nucleotides align to TRBD2. The V gene's germline CDR1 is MNHEY and CDR2 SVGAGI. With V trimmed by 2 bases and J by 5 bases, 7 bases remained unmatched. The CDR3 sequence is 16 residues long. For the CDR3, the DNA is TGTGCCAGCAGTTACCCGGGGGGGGCCTGGACCGGGGAGCTGTTTTTT. This translates into CASSYPGGAWTGELFF.

The chain links TRBV9 to TRBJ2-6; no firm D call. V was shortened by 3 bases and J by 0 bases, with 4 bases between the two germline ends. Germline CDR1 reads SGDLS; CDR2 reads YYNGEE. The CDR3 spans 14 residues. CDR3 loop: CASSAFSGANVLTF. CDR3 nucleotides: TGTGCCAGCAGCGCCTTCTCTGGGGCCAACGTCCTGACTTTC.

The CDR3 here is CASSVATSGGTDTQYF. The CDR3, as DNA: TGTGCCAGCAGCGTAGCGACTAGCGGGGGGACAGATACGCAGTATTTT. The gene calls are TRBV9 and TRBJ2-3, with 13 nucleotides matching TRBD2. Germline V lookup: CDR1 SGDLS, CDR2 YYNGEE. This CDR3 comprises 16 residues. V was clipped by 0 bases and J by 3 bases; unmatched bases: 1.

The rearrangement uses TRBV7-2 and TRBJ2-1, with 7 positions matching TRBD1. This CDR3 contains 14 residues. Germline CDR1 SGHTA, CDR2 FQGNSA. The trim removed 3 bases at V and 6 bases at J, leaving 5 bases unmatched. The CDR3 spells CASSLSTGVNEQFF. The CDR3 DNA reads TGTGCCAGCAGCTTGTCCACAGGGGTCAATGAGCAGTTCTTC.